This T cell receptor beta chain was recorded in a study of OX40 agonist ivuxolimab in advanced cancers. Study details: Having had anti-PD-1, anti-PD-L1 or anti-CTLA-4 therapy before was allowed, and roughly 40% had some.

Findings and limits, study-wide: Clonal expansion from baseline to week 6 occurred in both CD4+ and CD8+ T cells. The work left the antigen specificity of expanded peripheral T cells undetermined.

As for this clone: What it recognizes is unknown.

Blood sampling took place at baseline, cycle 4 day 1, and cycle 7 day 1. Sequenced by immunoSEQ multiplex PCR; TCRdb stores in-frame clones only, minus some. In the table there are about 28,000 clones, less than 85% of which are singletons. Germline V gene sequence: CDR1 MNHNS, CDR2 SASEGT. The CDR3 totals 15 residues. V gave up 2 bases and J gave up 10 bases; unmatched junction bases: 6. J is TRBJ2-1 and V is TRBV6-1, with 12 bases aligning to TRBD2. The specimen comprised CD4+ or CD8+ T cells sorted from blood, sampled in a trial of the OX40 agonist ivuxolimab. The origin of this receptor is an adult with an advanced solid tumor such as melanoma, head and neck, liver or kidney cancer. The CDR3 reads CASSERGLAGREQFF. In DNA form, the CDR3 reads TGTGCCAGCAGTGAAAGGGGACTAGCGGGCAGAGAGCAGTTCTTC.